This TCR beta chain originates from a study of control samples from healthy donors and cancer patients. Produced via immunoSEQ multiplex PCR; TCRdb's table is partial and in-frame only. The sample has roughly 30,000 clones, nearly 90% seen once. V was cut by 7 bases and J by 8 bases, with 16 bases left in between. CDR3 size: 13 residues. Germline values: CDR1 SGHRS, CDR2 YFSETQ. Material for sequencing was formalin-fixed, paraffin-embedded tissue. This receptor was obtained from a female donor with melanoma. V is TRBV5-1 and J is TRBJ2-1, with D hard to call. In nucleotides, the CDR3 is TGCGCCAGCGCGGTAGCCAAGGACGATGAGCAGTTCTTC. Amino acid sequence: CASAVAKDDEQFF.